This entry is about one T cell receptor (beta chain). The antigen this receptor binds is unknown. A read error may account for a junction end that differs from germline. This entry is derived from a study of blood T cell repertoires in COVID-19 (dated by TCRdb to the early 2020s). Some background on the complete study: Samples from collaborators originated in the United States, Italy and Spain and spanned both the acute and convalescent phases of COVID-19. The prospective study material was composed of cDNA or gDNA derived from T cells, B-cell-depleted T cells, or PBMCs. Sample metadata almost always included a de-identified subject ID, COVID-19 status, age in years and sex. Where available, HLA class I and class II types were obtained from metadata supplied by the sample provider rather than from assay-based typing. Samples were obtained from the ongoing ImmuneRACE study (first 160 participants) and from approximately 1,200 subjects provided by 6 global collaborators. The dataset comprised deeply sampled blood TCRbeta repertoires from subjects exposed to, actively infected with, or recovered from COVID-19. The repertoires were made available in a free public database intended to serve as a resource for research on the immune response to SARS-CoV-2.

On the study overall, not on this receptor specifically: Clinical and demographic metadata were provided uncurated, with the amount varying by source and participant.

TCRbeta CDR3 regions were amplified from genomic DNA by means of the immunoSEQ Assay, a bias-controlled multiplex PCR. Turning to the authors' computational methods: Within the assay, amplification of reference gene primers was used to estimate how many nucleated cells each sample contained. To quantify the absolute abundance of each unique TCRbeta CDR3 rearrangement, sequence reads were collapsed and filtered. For each sample, productive Simpson clonality was calculated as the square root of Simpson's diversity index across productive rearrangements. TCRdb obtained this table from immuneACCESS and retained in-frame rearrangements with V and J assigned. These tables miss some clones; where compared with another copy, unresolved V genes account for less than half of the shortfall, and the remainder is unexplained. The DNA gave D and trimming, while V, J and clone size come from that table. In this sample the table shows 180,000 or so clones, roughly 86% of which occur a single time. The ten largest account for roughly 7% of the sample.

The CDR3 runs 13 amino acids, cysteine and phenylalanine included. The only DNA kept is the CDR3, 39 bases in frame from the first base. The collaborating institutions used their own protocols to collect whole blood in K2EDTA tubes. For TCRbeta analysis, collaborators shipped samples as frozen whole blood, isolated PBMCs, or DNA extracted from either of those sample types. Source material: peripheral blood. The chain couples TRBV12-3 or TRBV12-4 to TRBJ1-2; a tentative D call is TRBD1 (6 bases match). This receptor was taken from a woman older than 75 in a cohort sampled during active or convalescent COVID-19. The DNA sequence is given as TGTGCCAGCAGTATAGCAGGGGACTATGGCTACACCTTC. Translated, this gives CASSIAGDYGYTF.